A selection of T cell receptor beta chains follows, all from one sample in a study of OX40 agonist ivuxolimab in advanced cancers. Generated by immunoSEQ multiplex PCR, the TCRdb table keeps only in-frame clones and is missing some. The sample consists of about 77,000 clones, roughly 80% of them appearing once. The sample here was CD4+ or CD8+ T cells sorted from blood, taken in a trial of the OX40 agonist ivuxolimab. All receptors derive from an adult with an advanced solid tumor such as melanoma, head and neck, liver or kidney cancer. Each CDR3 is given with its conserved first and last residue. A D gene is named only where the DNA matches it firmly. Only some rows state a clone size, as once, few, many or a class for expanded clones.

v_call	j_call	d_call	clone_size	cdr3_aa	cdr3_nt
TRBV4-1	TRBJ2-7	.	.	CASSQFRKGLSYEQYF	TGCGCCAGCAGCCAATTTCGAAAAGGGCTATCATACGAGCAGTACTTC
TRBV11-2	TRBJ2-7	TRBD2	.	CASSLTGLAGGGQYF	TGTGCCAGCAGCTTAACGGGACTAGCGGGGGGAGGGCAGTACTTC
TRBV10-3	TRBJ2-5	TRBD1	.	CAISGTGGAETQYF	TGTGCCATCAGCGGGACAGGGGGCGCGGAGACCCAGTACTTC
TRBV11-3	TRBJ1-4	.	.	CASSLGGREKLFF	TGTGCCAGCAGCTTGGGGGGTCGAGAAAAACTGTTTTTT
TRBV9	TRBJ1-1	TRBD1	once	CASSARQGGTEAFF	TGTGCCAGCAGCGCCCGACAGGGCGGCACTGAAGCTTTCTTT
TRBV5-4	TRBJ1-1	.	few	CASSFINVRDPTEAFF	TGTGCCAGCAGCTTTATAAACGTCAGGGACCCCACTGAAGCTTTCTTT
TRBV6-5	TRBJ2-7	.	.	CASSYSKGFNYEQYF	TGTGCCAGCAGTTACTCGAAAGGGTTCAACTACGAGCAGTACTTC
TRBV6-6	TRBJ1-5	TRBD1	.	CASRQRQGGQPQHF	TGTGCCAGCAGACAACGACAGGGAGGTCAGCCCCAGCATTTT
TRBV4-2	TRBJ2-3	TRBD2	.	CASSRIAGATDTQYF	TGTGCCAGCAGCCGGATAGCGGGGGCTACAGATACGCAGTATTTT
TRBV4-1	TRBJ1-2	.	.	CASSQPRTRNYGYTF	TGCGCCAGCAGCCAACCCCGGACAAGAAACTATGGCTACACCTTC
TRBV5-1	TRBJ1-1	.	few	CASSLLGVQNTEAFF	TGCGCCAGCAGCTTGTTGGGGGTTCAGAACACTGAAGCTTTCTTT
TRBV7-3	TRBJ2-7	TRBD2	.	CASSRTSGALHEQYF	TGTGCCAGCAGCAGGACTAGCGGGGCGCTACACGAGCAGTACTTC
TRBV15	TRBJ1-2	TRBD1	.	CATSRAGGPGYGYTF	TGTGCCACCAGCAGAGCAGGGGGCCCGGGCTATGGCTACACCTTC
TRBV2	TRBJ2-3	.	.	CASSRKTTDTQYF	TGTGCCAGCAGCAGAAAAACTACAGATACGCAGTATTTT
TRBV7-2	TRBJ2-5	.	.	CASSLERLVRTQYF	TGTGCCAGCAGCTTAGAGAGGCTAGTGCGGACCCAGTACTTC
TRBV4-2	TRBJ2-3	.	.	CASSQDLWGGTDTQYF	TGTGCCAGCAGCCAAGATTTGTGGGGCGGCACAGATACGCAGTATTTT
TRBV10-3	TRBJ2-7	.	.	CAINDRDGDSYEQYF	TGTGCCATTAACGACCGGGACGGGGACTCCTACGAGCAGTACTTC
TRBV19	TRBJ1-1	.	few	CASSIYGSLGTEAFF	TGTGCCAGTAGTATATATGGATCCCTGGGCACTGAAGCTTTCTTT
TRBV4-1	TRBJ2-3	TRBD2	.	CASSQVRISGRQYF	TGCGCCAGCAGCCAAGTCCGAATTAGCGGGAGGCAGTATTTT
TRBV5-6	TRBJ2-7	.	few	CASSLGVVYEQYF	TGTGCCAGCAGCTTGGGAGTAGTTTACGAGCAGTACTTC
TRBV10-2	TRBJ2-7	TRBD2	.	CASRPSGTSYEQYF	TGCGCCAGCAGGCCATCCGGGACTAGCTACGAGCAGTACTTC
TRBV5-6	TRBJ1-3	.	.	CASSGYGVGNTIYF	TGTGCCAGCAGCGGTTATGGGGTTGGAAACACCATATATTTT
TRBV5-6	TRBJ1-1	TRBD1	.	CASSDRAVTEAFF	TGTGCCAGCAGCGACAGGGCGGTCACTGAAGCTTTCTTT
TRBV6-5	TRBJ2-7	.	few	CASSYYTDEQYF	TGTGCCAGCAGTTACTATACCGACGAGCAGTACTTC
TRBV5-1	TRBJ2-7	.	.	CASSLGDLSYEQYF	TGCGCCAGCAGCTTGGGGGACTTATCCTACGAGCAGTACTTC
TRBV6-5	TRBJ1-1	.	.	CASTRGGQGAEAFF	TGTGCCAGCACCCGAGGGGGGCAGGGTGCTGAAGCTTTCTTT
TRBV7-8	TRBJ2-7	TRBD2	.	CASSGLAGGLYEQYF	TGTGCCAGCAGCGGGTTGGCGGGGGGGCTCTACGAGCAGTACTTC
TRBV7-9	TRBJ2-1	TRBD2	.	CASSSGTSAYNEQFF	TGTGCCAGCAGCTCCGGGACTAGCGCCTACAATGAGCAGTTCTTC
TRBV27	TRBJ1-5	.	few	CASSPGSLGNQPQHF	TGTGCCAGCAGTCCCGGGAGTTTGGGCAATCAGCCCCAGCATTTT
TRBV5-1	TRBJ2-5	TRBD2	.	CASSSSGGPIQETQYF	TGCGCCAGCAGCTCTAGCGGGGGGCCTATCCAAGAGACCCAGTACTTC
TRBV6-1	TRBJ2-4	.	once	CASSDPIKKSASKNIQYF	TGTGCCAGCAGTGACCCTATTAAAAAAAGCGCATCCAAAAACATTCAGTACTTC
TRBV19	TRBJ1-5	.	.	CASSTLNQPQHF	TGTGCCAGTAGTACCCTAAACCAGCCCCAGCATTTT
TRBV6-1	TRBJ1-2	.	.	CASSEGGGIYYGYTF	TGTGCCAGCAGTGAAGGGGGGGGAATCTACTATGGCTACACCTTC
TRBV6-5	TRBJ1-2	TRBD1	.	CASGQQGVNYGYTF	TGTGCCAGCGGCCAACAGGGGGTGAACTATGGCTACACCTTC
TRBV6-6	TRBJ2-3	.	.	CASSALASTDTQYF	TGTGCCAGCAGTGCACTAGCCAGCACAGATACGCAGTATTTT
TRBV4-3	TRBJ2-3	TRBD2	.	CASSQAMIGLAGADTQYF	TGCGCCAGCAGCCAAGCAATGATAGGACTAGCGGGAGCAGATACGCAGTATTTT
TRBV6-5	TRBJ2-1	TRBD2	.	CASSWLRAGGVNEQFF	TGTGCCAGCAGTTGGTTAAGAGCGGGAGGTGTCAATGAGCAGTTCTTC
TRBV11-2	TRBJ2-3	.	.	CAGSLHIAGRQLTDTQYF	TGTGCCGGCAGCTTACACATCGCCGGTAGACAGTTGACAGATACGCAGTATTTT
TRBV30	TRBJ1-3	.	.	CAWQTGFSGNTIYF	TGTGCCTGGCAAACAGGGTTTTCTGGAAACACCATATATTTT
TRBV19	TRBJ2-6	.	once	CASSIHGSDSGANVLTF	TGTGCCAGTAGTATACACGGGAGTGACTCTGGGGCCAACGTCCTGACTTTC
TRBV28	TRBJ1-1	TRBD1	.	CASRRTGQGVTEAFF	TGTGCCAGCAGACGAACTGGACAGGGGGTCACTGAAGCTTTCTTT
TRBV7-8	TRBJ2-4	.	.	CASSLEGGNIQYF	TGTGCCAGCAGCTTGGAGGGTGGAAACATTCAGTACTTC
TRBV19	TRBJ1-1	.	.	CASSYALGKAFF	TGTGCCAGTAGTTATGCCCTGGGAAAAGCTTTCTTT
TRBV5-1	TRBJ2-7	.	.	CASSFSAGAFSSYEQYF	TGCGCCAGCAGCTTTTCCGCGGGGGCCTTTAGCTCCTACGAGCAGTACTTC
TRBV30	TRBJ2-5	TRBD2	once	CAWMIRRGLAGEKSSETQYF	TGTGCCTGGATGATCCGTCGGGGACTAGCGGGAGAAAAGTCGTCGGAGACCCAGTACTTC
TRBV6-5	TRBJ1-1	TRBD1	.	CASITGQGANTEAFF	TGTGCCAGCATTACGGGACAGGGGGCGAACACTGAAGCTTTCTTT